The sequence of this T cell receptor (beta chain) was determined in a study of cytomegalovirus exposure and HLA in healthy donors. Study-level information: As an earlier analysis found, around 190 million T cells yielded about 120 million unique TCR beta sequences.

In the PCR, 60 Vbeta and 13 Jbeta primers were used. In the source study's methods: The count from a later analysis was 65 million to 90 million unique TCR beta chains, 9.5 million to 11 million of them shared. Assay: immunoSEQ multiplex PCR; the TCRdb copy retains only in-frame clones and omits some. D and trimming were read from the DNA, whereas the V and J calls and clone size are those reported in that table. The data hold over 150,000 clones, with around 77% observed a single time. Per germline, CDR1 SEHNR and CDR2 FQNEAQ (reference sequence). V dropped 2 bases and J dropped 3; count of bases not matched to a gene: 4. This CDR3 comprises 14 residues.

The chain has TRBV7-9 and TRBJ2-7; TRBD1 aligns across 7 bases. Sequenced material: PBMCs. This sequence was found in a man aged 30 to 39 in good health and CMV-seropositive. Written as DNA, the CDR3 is TGTGCCAGCAGCTTAAGGGGGCTGGGCTACGAGCAGTACTTC. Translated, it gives CASSLRGLGYEQYF.